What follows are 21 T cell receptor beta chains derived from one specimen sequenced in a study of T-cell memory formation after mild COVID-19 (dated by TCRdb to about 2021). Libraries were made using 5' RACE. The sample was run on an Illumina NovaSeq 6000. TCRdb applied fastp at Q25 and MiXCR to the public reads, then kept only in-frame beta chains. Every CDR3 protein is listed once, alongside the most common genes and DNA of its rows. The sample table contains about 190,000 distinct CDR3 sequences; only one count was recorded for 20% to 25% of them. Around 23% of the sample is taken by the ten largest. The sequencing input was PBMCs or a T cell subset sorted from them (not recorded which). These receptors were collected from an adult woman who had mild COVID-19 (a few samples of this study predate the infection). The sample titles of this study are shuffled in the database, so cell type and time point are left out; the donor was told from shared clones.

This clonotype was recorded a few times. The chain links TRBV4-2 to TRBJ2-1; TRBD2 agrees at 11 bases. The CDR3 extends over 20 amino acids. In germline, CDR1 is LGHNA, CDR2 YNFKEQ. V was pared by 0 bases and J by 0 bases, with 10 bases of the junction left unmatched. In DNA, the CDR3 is TGTGCCAGCAGCCAAGATGTGAGGCCTAGCGGGAGGAGCTCCTACAATGAGCAGTTCTTC. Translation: CASSQDVRPSGRSSYNEQFF.

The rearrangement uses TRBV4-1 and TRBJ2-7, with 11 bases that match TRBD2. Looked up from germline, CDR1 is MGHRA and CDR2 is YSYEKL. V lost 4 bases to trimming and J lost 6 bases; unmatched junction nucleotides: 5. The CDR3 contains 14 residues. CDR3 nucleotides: TGCGCCAGCAGCCCGGGACTAGCGGCCGGCGAGCAGTACTTC. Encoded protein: CASSPGLAAGEQYF.

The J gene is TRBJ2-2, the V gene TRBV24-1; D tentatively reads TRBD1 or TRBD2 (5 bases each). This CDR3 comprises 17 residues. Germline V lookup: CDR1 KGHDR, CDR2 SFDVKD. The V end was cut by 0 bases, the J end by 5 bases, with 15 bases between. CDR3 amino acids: CATSDLFQGPRTGELFF. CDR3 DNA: TGTGCCACCAGTGATTTGTTCCAGGGACCCCGAACCGGGGAGCTGTTTTTT.

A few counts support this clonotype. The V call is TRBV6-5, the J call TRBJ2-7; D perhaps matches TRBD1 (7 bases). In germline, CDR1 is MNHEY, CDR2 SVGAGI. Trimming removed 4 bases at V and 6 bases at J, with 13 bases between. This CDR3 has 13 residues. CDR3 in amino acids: CASSSVQGGEQYF. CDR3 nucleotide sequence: TGTGCCAGCAGTTCAGTCCAGGGGGGCGAGCAGTACTTC.

CDR3 region: CASSQVGQGAYNEQFF. CDR3 sequence (DNA): TGTGCCAGCAGCCAAGTAGGACAAGGGGCTTACAATGAGCAGTTCTTC. The genes are TRBV3-1 and TRBJ2-1; D is perhaps TRBD1 (5 bases). Germline V CDR1 and CDR2: LGHDT, YNNKEL (reference sequence). The CDR3 runs 16 residues. V lost 1 base and J lost 4, with 14 bases in between.

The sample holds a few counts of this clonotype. The CDR3 protein is CASRPPSLSRVLGNEQFF. CDR3 nucleotide sequence: TGTGCCAGCAGACCCCCCTCCCTCTCTAGAGTACTCGGCAATGAGCAGTTCTTC. This chain links TRBV6-2 or TRBV6-3 with TRBJ2-1, with D unclear. CDR3 length equals 18 residues. V was clipped by 6 bases and J by 6 bases, with 27 bases between them. Germline values: CDR1 MNHEY, CDR2 SVGEGT.

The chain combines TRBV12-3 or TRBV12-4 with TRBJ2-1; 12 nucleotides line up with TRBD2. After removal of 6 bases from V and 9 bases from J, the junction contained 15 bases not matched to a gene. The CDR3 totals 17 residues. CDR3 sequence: CASSSVIWSSGGGEQFF. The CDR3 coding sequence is TGTGCCAGCAGCTCCGTTATCTGGTCTAGCGGGGGGGGTGAGCAGTTCTTC.

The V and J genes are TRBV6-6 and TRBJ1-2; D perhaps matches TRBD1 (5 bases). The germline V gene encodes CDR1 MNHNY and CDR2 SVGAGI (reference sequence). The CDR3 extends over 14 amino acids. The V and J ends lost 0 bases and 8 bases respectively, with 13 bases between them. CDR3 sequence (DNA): TGTGCCAGCAGTTACTCTTTTAATAGGGACGGCTACACCTTC. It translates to CASSYSFNRDGYTF.

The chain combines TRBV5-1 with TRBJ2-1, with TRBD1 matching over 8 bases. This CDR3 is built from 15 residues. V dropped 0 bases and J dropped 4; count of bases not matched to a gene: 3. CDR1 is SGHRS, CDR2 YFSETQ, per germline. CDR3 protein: CASSLGGTGYNEQFF. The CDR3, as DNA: TGCGCCAGCAGCTTGGGGGGGACAGGATACAATGAGCAGTTCTTC. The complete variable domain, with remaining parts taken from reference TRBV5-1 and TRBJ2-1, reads KAGVTQTPRYLIKTRGQQVTLSCSPISGHRSVSWYQQTPGQGLQFLFEYFSETQRNKGNFPGRFSGRQFSNSRSEMNVSTLELGDSALYLCASSLGGTGYNEQFFGPGTRLTVL.

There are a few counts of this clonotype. The CDR3 DNA follows: TGTGCCAGCAGCTTGGCGGCTAGCGCCGACAATGAGCAGTTCTTC. Its translation: CASSLAASADNEQFF. V and J are TRBV5-6 and TRBJ2-1, with a weak D call TRBD2 (6 bases). There are 15 residues in the CDR3. The V end was cut by 0 bases, the J end by 5 bases, with 12 bases between. The germline V gene encodes CDR1 SGHDT and CDR2 YYEEEE.

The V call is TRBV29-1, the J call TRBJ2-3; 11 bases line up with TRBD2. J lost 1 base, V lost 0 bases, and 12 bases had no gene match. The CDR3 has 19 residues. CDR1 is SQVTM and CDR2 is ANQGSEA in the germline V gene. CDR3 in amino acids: CSVEEFTSGRRQGTDTQYF. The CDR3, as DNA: TGCAGCGTTGAAGAGTTCACTAGCGGGAGAAGGCAAGGCACAGATACGCAGTATTTT.

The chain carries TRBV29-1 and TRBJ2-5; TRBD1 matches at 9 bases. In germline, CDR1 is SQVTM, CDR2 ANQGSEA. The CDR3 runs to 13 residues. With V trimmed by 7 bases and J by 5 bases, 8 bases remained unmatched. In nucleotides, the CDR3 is TGCAGCGGGCTACAGGGGGCGCGTGAGACCCAGTACTTC. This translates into CSGLQGARETQYF.

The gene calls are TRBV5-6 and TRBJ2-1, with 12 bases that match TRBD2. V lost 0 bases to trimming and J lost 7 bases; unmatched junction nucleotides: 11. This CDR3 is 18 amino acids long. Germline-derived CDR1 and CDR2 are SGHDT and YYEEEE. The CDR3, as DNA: TGTGCCAGCAGCTTGGCGGCTAGCGGGAGGGCCCCGTGGAATGAGCAGTTCTTC. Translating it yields CASSLAASGRAPWNEQFF.

The CDR3 bases are TGTGCCAGCAGCTTAATTGGGGTTTACAACTACAATGAGCAGTTCTTC. Translating gives CASSLIGVYNYNEQFF. The V and J genes are TRBV13 and TRBJ2-1; D is unresolved. The CDR3 spans 16 residues. Deletions cut 2 bases from V and 3 bases from J, with 14 bases between. CDR1 and CDR2 (germline): PRHDT, FYEKMQ (reference sequence).

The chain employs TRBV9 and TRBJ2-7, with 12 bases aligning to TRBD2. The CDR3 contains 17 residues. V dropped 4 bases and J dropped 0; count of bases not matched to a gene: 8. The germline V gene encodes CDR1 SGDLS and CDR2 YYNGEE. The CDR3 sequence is CASSPGTSGYSSYEQYF. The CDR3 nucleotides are TGTGCCAGCAGCCCGGGGACTAGCGGGTACAGCTCCTACGAGCAGTACTTC. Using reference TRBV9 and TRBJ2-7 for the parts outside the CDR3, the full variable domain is DSGVTQTPKHLITATGQRVTLRCSPRSGDLSVYWYQQSLDQGLQFLIQYYNGEERAKGNILERFSAQQFPDLHSELNLSSLELGDSALYFCASSPGTSGYSSYEQYFGPGTRLTVT.

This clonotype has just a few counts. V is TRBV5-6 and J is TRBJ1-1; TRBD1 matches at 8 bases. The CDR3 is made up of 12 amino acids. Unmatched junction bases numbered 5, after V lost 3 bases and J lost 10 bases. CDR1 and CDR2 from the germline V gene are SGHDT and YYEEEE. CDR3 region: CASSSSGTGAFF. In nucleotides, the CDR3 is TGTGCCAGCAGCTCTTCCGGGACAGGAGCTTTCTTT. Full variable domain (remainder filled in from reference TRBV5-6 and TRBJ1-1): DAGVTQSPTHLIKTRGQQVTLRCSPKSGHDTVSWYQQALGQGPQFIFQYYEEEERQRGNFPDRFSGHQFPNYSSELNVNALLLGDSALYLCASSSSGTGAFFGQGTRLTVV.

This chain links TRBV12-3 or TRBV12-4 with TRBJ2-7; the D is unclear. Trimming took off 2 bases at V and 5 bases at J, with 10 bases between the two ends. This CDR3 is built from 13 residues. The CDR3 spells CASSLSSPNEQYF. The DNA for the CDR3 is TGTGCCAGCAGTTTATCTAGTCCGAACGAGCAGTACTTC.

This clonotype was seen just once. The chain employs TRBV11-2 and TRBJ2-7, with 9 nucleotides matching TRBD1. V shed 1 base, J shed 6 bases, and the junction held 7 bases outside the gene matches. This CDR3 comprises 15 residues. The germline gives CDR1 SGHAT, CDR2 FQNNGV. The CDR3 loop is CASSLGGATGGEQYF. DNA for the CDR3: TGTGCCAGCAGCTTAGGCGGCGCGACAGGGGGCGAGCAGTACTTC.

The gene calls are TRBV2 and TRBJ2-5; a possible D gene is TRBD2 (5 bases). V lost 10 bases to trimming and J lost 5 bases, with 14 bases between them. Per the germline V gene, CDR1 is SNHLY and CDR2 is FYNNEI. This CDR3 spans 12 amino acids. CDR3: CAKETEVETQYF. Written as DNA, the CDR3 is TGTGCCAAGGAAACGGAGGTGGAGACCCAGTACTTC.

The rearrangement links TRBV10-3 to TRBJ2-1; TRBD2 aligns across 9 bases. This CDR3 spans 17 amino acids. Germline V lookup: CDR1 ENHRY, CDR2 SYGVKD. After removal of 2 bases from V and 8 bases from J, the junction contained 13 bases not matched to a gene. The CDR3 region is CAISEPWIAGDADEQFF. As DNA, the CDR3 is TGTGCCATCAGTGAGCCATGGATAGCGGGAGACGCTGATGAGCAGTTCTTC.

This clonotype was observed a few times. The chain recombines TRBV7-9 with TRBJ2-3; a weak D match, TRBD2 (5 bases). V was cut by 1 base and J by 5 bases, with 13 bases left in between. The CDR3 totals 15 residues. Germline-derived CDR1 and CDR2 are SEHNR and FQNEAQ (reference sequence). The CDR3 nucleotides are TGTGCCAGCAGCTTAGTGACCAGCGGCGGAGATACGCAGTATTTT. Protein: CASSLVTSGGDTQYF.